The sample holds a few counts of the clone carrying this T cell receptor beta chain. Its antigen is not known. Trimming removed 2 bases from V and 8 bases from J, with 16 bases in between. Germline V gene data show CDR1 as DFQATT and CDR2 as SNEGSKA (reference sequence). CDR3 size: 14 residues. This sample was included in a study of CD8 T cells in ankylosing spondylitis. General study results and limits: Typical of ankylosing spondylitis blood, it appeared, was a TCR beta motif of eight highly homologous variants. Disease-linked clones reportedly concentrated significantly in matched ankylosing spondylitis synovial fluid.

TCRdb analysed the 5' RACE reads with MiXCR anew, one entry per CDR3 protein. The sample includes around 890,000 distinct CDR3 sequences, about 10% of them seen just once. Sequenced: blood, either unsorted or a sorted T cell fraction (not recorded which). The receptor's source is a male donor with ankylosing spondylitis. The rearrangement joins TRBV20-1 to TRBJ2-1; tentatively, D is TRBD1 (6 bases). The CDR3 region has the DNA TGCAGTGCTAGAAGGGGGTTTACCGGCGATGAGCAGTTCTTC. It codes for CSARRGFTGDEQFF.